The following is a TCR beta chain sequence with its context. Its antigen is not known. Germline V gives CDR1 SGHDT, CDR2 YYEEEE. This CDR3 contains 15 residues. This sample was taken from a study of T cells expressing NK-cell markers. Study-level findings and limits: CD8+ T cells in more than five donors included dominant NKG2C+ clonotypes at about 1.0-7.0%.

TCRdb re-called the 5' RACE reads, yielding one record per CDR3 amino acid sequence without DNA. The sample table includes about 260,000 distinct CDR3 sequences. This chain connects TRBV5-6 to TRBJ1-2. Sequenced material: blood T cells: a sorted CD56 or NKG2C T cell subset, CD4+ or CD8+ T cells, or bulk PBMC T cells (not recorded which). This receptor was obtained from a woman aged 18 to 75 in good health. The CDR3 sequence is CASGRGPPSNYGYTF.